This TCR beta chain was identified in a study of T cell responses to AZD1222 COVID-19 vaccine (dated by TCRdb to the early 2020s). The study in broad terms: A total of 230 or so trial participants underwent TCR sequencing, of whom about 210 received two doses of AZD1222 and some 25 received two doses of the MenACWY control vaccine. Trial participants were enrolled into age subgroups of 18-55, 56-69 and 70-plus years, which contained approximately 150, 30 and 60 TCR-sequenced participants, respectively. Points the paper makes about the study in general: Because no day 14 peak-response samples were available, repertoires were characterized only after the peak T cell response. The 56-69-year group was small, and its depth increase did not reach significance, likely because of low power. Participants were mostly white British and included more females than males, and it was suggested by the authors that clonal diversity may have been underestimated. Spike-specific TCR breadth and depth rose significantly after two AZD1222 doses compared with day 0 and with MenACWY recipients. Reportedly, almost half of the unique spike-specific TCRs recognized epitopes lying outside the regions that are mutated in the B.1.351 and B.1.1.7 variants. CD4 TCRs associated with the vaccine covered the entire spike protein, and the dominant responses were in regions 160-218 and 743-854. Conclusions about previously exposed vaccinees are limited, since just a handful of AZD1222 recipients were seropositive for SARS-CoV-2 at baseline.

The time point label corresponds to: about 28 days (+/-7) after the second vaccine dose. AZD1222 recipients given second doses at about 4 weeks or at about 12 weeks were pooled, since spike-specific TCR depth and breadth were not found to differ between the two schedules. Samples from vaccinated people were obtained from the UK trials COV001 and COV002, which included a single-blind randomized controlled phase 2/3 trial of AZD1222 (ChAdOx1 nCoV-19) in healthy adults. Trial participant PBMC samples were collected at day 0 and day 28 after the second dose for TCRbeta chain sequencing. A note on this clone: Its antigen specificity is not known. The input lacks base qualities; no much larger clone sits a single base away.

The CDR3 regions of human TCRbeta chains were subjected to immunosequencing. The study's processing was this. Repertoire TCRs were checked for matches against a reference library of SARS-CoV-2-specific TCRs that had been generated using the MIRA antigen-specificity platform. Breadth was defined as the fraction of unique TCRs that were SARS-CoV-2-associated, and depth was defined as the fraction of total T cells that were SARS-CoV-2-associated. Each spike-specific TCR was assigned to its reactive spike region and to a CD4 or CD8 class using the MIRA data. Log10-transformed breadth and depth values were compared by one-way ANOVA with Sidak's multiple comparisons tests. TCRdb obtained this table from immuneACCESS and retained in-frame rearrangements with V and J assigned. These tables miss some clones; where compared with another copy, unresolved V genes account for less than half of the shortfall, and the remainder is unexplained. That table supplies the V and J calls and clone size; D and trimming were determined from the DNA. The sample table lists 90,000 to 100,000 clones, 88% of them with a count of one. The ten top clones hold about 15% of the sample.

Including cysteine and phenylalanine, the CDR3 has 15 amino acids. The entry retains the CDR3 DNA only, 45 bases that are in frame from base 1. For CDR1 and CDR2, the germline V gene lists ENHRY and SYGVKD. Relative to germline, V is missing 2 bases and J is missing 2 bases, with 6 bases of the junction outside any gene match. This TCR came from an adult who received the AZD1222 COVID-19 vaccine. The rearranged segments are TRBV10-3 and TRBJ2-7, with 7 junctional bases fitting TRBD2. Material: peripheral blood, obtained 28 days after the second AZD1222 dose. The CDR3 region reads CAISEGPGLAYEQYF. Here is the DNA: TGTGCCATCAGTGAGGGTCCAGGACTAGCCTACGAGCAGTACTTC.